This entry concerns a single T cell receptor beta chain. Antigen unknown. This sample was included in a study of chemoradiotherapy in HPV16-positive cancers. CDR3 size: 16 residues. J was trimmed by 4 bases and V by 1 base; bases with no gene match: 7. CDR1 is SGHDN, CDR2 FVKESK, per germline. Sequenced by immunoSEQ multiplex PCR; TCRdb stores in-frame clones only, minus some. The repertoire includes approximately 5,900 clones, about 69% of them detected once, and 25% to 35% sits in the top ten. Overall study results and limits: Candidate HPV-specific clones and E7-related TCR motifs grew in tumor during treatment. HPV-specific T cells were functionally defined from only a couple of HPV16-positive patients.

The chain recombines TRBV14 with TRBJ2-1; 7 nucleotides line up with TRBD2. Sequencing used tumor tissue, obtained from a patient who underwent chemoradiotherapy. The receptor comes from a human donor with HPV-associated anogenital cancer. For the CDR3, the DNA is TGTGCCAGCAGCCAAGCCGGCGGGAGTCCTTACAATGAGCAGTTCTTC. This sequence encodes CASSQAGGSPYNEQFF.